A single sample is the source of the 13 T cell receptor beta chains below, sequenced in a study of shared clonotypes between healthy human individuals (dated by TCRdb to the early 2020s). CD8 naive samples were CD45RO-negative cells positively selected for CCR7, giving a CD45RA+CCR7+ population that excluded TemRA cells. To prepare the library, the immunoSEQ multiplex PCR assay was applied. Held by TCRdb, this immuneACCESS table contains in-frame sequences only and omits some clones. Under half of the omission traces to an unresolved V gene where checked; the cause of the rest is unknown. This sample has 600,000 or so clones in its table, and approximately 96% of those were observed once. In total, the top ten clones hold 0.11% of the sample. The sequencing input was naive CD8+ T cells sorted from blood. The sample's cell subset or site label, decoded: CD45RA+CCR7+. The receptors shown here come from a woman in her 30s in good health.

This clone was observed a single time. The chain couples TRBV27 to TRBJ2-1; 9 bases are shared with TRBD2. This CDR3 comprises 16 residues. With V trimmed by 3 bases and J by 5 bases, 8 bases remained unmatched. Germline-derived CDR1 and CDR2 are MNHEY and SMNVEV (reference sequence). CDR3 coding DNA: TGTGCCAGCAGTTTGTTAGCGGGAGTCTTAAACAATGAGCAGTTCTTC. Translated: CASSLLAGVLNNEQFF.

V and J are TRBV9 and TRBJ2-7; 7 bases are shared with TRBD1. Germline CDR1 reads SGDLS; CDR2 reads YYNGEE. The CDR3 runs to 15 residues. The V segment lost 4 bases and the J segment 2 bases; nucleotides outside the gene matches: 9. The CDR3 nucleotides are TGTGCCAGCAGCTTCGGGACAGTGGGCCCCTACGAGCAGTACTTC. It encodes CASSFGTVGPYEQYF.

The gene calls are TRBV28 and TRBJ2-7; 9 nucleotides agree with TRBD1. Germline loops: CDR1 MDHEN, CDR2 SYDVKM. Germline trimming cut 5 bases from V and 4 bases from J; bases unmatched to any gene: 6. The CDR3 is 14 residues long. CDR3 sequence (DNA): TGTGCCAGCAGTAATTCCGGGACAGGGTACGAGCAGTACTTC. Translated, it gives CASSNSGTGYEQYF.

This clone has at least ten counts. The chain has TRBV28 and TRBJ1-1, with D uncertain. CDR1 is MDHEN and CDR2 is SYDVKM in the germline V gene. Trimming cost V 5 bases and J 4 bases, with 5 bases left between them. The CDR3 has 11 amino acids. CDR3: CASSQTTEAFF. CDR3 nucleotides: TGTGCCAGCAGTCAGACCACTGAAGCTTTCTTT.

The rearrangement joins TRBV5-1 to TRBJ1-2; unclear D gene. Trimming took off 0 bases at V and 6 bases at J, with 9 bases between the two ends. This CDR3 contains 13 residues. Per the germline V gene, CDR1 is SGHRS and CDR2 is YFSETQ. CDR3: CASSLDGPNGYTF. CDR3 coding DNA: TGCGCCAGCAGCTTGGACGGTCCTAATGGCTACACCTTC.

The chain carries TRBV5-1 and TRBJ2-2, with D possibly TRBD1 on 6 matching bases. Looked up from germline, CDR1 is SGHRS and CDR2 is YFSETQ. The CDR3 is 15 amino acids. The germline V and J ends were trimmed by 5 bases and 3 bases, with 14 bases remaining between them. CDR3 coding DNA: TGCGCCAGCAGTAACCTACAGGGATACACCGGGGAGCTGTTTTTT. Translating gives CASSNLQGYTGELFF.

The CDR3 region has the DNA TGTGCCAGCAGCGTAGGGGCTAAAAGCTCCTACAATGAGCAGTTCTTC. Translated: CASSVGAKSSYNEQFF. This rearrangement joins TRBV9 to TRBJ2-1; D is undetermined. Germline V gene sequence: CDR1 SGDLS, CDR2 YYNGEE. Trimming took 0 bases from V and 0 from J, leaving 10 bases between them. This CDR3 spans 16 amino acids. The variable domain in full, with the rest retrieved from reference TRBV9 and TRBJ2-1, is DSGVTQTPKHLITATGQRVTLRCSPRSGDLSVYWYQQSLDQGLQFLIQYYNGEERAKGNILERFSAQQFPDLHSELNLSSLELGDSALYFCASSVGAKSSYNEQFFGPGTRLTVL.

This rearrangement joins TRBV7-9 to TRBJ2-7; a weak D match, TRBD2 (7 bases). The V gene lost 1 base and the J gene lost 5 bases, with 15 bases spanning the gap. The length of the CDR3 is 15 residues. CDR1 and CDR2 (germline): SEHNR, FQNEAQ (reference sequence). DNA of the CDR3: TGTGCCAGCAGCTTAGGCGGGGGCCGCTCTCACGAGCAGTACTTC. Translating gives CASSLGGGRSHEQYF.

The J gene is TRBJ2-7, the V gene TRBV29-1; 13 bases align to TRBD2. The V and J ends lost 5 bases and 6 bases, in that order; junction bases with no gene match: 13. The CDR3 runs 16 residues. The V gene's germline CDR1 is SQVTM and CDR2 ANQGSEA. The CDR3 DNA reads TGCAGCGTTCCATACCCACTAGCGGGAGGGCCGGGCGAGCAGTACTTC. As protein: CSVPYPLAGGPGEQYF.

V usage is TRBV4-1 and J usage is TRBJ2-7, with 10 bases fitting TRBD2. Germline-derived CDR1 and CDR2 are MGHRA and YSYEKL. The V gene end was trimmed by 3 bases and the J gene end by 7 bases; junction bases not matched to a gene: 9. CDR3 size: 15 residues. The CDR3 nucleotides are TGCGCCAGCAGCCAGGGAGCGGGAGGGCCTTATGAGCAGTACTTC. Translation gives CASSQGAGGPYEQYF.

The chain employs TRBV19 and TRBJ2-1; 8 nucleotides align to TRBD1. CDR1 is LNHDA and CDR2 is SQIVND in the germline V gene (reference sequence). The CDR3 spans 15 residues. V gave up 3 bases and J gave up 2 bases; unmatched junction bases: 3. This CDR3 is CASSISDRAYNEQFF. The DNA of the CDR3 is TGTGCCAGTAGTATCTCGGACAGGGCCTACAATGAGCAGTTCTTC.

This clone was seen only once. Other DNA sequences in the sample encode the same CDR3. The chain is built from TRBV7-9 and TRBJ2-1; D perhaps matches TRBD2 (5 bases). Deletions cut 4 bases from V and 0 bases from J, with 7 bases between. Per the germline V gene, CDR1 is SEHNR and CDR2 is FQNEAQ (reference sequence). This CDR3 comprises 14 residues. CDR3: CASSSRDSYNEQFF. CDR3 coding DNA: TGTGCCAGCAGCTCTCGGGACTCCTACAATGAGCAGTTCTTC.

The rearrangement joins TRBV5-8 to TRBJ1-2; 8 positions match TRBD1. Germline V gives CDR1 SGHTS, CDR2 YDEGEE. The CDR3 is made up of 14 amino acids. V gave up 7 bases and J gave up 2 bases; unmatched junction bases: 7. This chain's CDR3 is CASGPDRENYGYTF. CDR3 DNA sequence: TGTGCCAGCGGTCCGGACAGGGAGAACTATGGCTACACCTTC.